Detailed here is one TCR beta chain. Antigen unknown. This sample stems from a study of T cell responses to AZD1222 COVID-19 vaccine. The length of the CDR3 is 19 residues. V gave up 1 base and J gave up 1 base; unmatched junction bases: 8. Germline CDR1 and CDR2: LGHDT and YNNKEL (reference sequence). Sequencing used immunoSEQ multiplex PCR; TCRdb keeps in-frame clones, though not all of them. The data contain 200,000 or so clones, approximately 95% of them singletons. Study-level findings and limits: Two AZD1222 administrations were followed by greater Spike-specific TCR breadth and depth. Repertoires were obtained solely post-peak T cell response. Nearly half of spike-specific TCRs reportedly target unmutated variant regions.

Sequencing used peripheral blood, obtained 28 days after the second AZD1222 dose. The V gene is TRBV3-1 (or the pseudogene TRBV3-2), the J gene TRBJ2-2, with 11 nucleotides matching TRBD2. This TCR was sampled from an adult who received the AZD1222 COVID-19 vaccine. Here the CDR3 reads CASSQGLAGKIGNTGELFF. The CDR3 bases are TGTGCCAGCAGCCAAGGACTAGCGGGGAAGATTGGGAACACCGGGGAGCTGTTTTTT.